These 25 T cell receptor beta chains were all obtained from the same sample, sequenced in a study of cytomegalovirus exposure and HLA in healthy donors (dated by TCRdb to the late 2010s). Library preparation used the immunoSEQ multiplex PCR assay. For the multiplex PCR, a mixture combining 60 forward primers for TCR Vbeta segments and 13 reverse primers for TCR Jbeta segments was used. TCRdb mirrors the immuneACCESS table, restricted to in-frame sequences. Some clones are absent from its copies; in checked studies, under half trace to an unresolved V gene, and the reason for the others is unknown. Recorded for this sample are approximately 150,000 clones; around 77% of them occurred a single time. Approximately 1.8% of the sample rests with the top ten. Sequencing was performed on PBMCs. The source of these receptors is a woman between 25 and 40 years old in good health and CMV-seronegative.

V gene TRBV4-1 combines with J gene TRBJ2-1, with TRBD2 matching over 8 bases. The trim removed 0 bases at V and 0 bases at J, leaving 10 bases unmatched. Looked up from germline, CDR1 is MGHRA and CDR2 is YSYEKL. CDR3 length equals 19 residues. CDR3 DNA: TGCGCCAGCAGCCAAGATGTATTTGGACTAGCACGCTCCTACAATGAGCAGTTCTTC. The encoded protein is CASSQDVFGLARSYNEQFF.

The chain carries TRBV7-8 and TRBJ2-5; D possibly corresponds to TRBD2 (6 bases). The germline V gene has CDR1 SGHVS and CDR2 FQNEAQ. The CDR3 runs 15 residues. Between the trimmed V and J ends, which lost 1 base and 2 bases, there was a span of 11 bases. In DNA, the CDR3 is TGTGCCAGCAGCTTAGAGCGGGCGGGGCAAGAGACCCAGTACTTC. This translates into CASSLERAGQETQYF. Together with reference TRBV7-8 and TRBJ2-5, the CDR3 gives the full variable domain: GAGVSQSPRYKVAKRGQDVALRCDPISGHVSLFWYQQALGQGPEFLTYFQNEAQLDKSGLPSDRFFAERPEGSVSTLKIQRTQQEDSAVYLCASSLERAGQETQYFGPGTRLLVL.

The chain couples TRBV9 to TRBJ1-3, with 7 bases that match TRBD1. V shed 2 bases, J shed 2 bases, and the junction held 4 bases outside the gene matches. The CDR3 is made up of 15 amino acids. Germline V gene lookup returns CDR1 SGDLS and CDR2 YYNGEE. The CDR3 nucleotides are TGTGCCAGCAGCGTGCAAGACAGGGCTGGAAACACCATATATTTT. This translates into CASSVQDRAGNTIYF.

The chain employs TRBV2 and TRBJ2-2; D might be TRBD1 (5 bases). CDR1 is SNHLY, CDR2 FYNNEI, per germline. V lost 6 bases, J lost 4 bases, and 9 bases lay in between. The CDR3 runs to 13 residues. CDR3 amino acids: CASRQEATGELFF. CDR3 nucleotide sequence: TGTGCCAGCAGACAGGAAGCCACCGGGGAGCTGTTTTTT.

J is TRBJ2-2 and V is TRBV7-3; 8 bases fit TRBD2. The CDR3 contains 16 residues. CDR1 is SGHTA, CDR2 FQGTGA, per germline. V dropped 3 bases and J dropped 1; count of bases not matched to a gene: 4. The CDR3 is CASSFTGTRNTGELFF. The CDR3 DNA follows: TGTGCCAGCAGCTTCACCGGGACTAGGAACACCGGGGAGCTGTTTTTT.

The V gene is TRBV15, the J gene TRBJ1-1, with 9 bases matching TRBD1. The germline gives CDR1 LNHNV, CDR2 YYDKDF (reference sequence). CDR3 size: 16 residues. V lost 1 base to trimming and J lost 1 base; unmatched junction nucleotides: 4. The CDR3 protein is CATSRGTGAQNTEAFF. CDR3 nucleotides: TGTGCCACCAGCAGAGGGACAGGGGCGCAGAACACTGAAGCTTTCTTT.

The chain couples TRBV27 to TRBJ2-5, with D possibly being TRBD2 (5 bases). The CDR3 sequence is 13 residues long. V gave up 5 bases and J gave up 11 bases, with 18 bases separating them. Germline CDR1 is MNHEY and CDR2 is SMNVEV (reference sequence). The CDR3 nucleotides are TGTGCCAGCAGTCCGTCCTCTCGATGGGAGCAGTACTTC. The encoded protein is CASSPSSRWEQYF.

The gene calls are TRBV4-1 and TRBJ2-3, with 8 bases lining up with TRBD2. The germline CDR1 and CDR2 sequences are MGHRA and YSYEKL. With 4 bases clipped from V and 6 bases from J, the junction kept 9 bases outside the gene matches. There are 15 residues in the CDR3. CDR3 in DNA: TGCGCCAGCAGCCCACCCGGGGGGGCCTCGGATACGCAGTATTTT. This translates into CASSPPGGASDTQYF.

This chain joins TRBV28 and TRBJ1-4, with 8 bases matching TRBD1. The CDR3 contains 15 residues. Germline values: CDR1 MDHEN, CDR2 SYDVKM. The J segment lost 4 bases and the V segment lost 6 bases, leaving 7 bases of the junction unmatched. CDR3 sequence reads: CASRQTGDNNEKLFF. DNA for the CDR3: TGTGCCAGCAGGCAGACAGGGGATAATAATGAAAAACTGTTTTTT. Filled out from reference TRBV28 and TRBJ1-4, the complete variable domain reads DVKVTQSSRYLVKRTGEKVFLECVQDMDHENMFWYRQDPGLGLRLIYFSYDVKMKEKGDIPEGYSVSREKKERFSLILESASTNQTSMYLCASRQTGDNNEKLFFGSGTQLSVL.

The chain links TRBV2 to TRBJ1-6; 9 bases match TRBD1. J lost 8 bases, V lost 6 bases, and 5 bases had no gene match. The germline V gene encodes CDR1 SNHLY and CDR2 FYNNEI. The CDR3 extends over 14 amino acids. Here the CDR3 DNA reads TGTGCCAGCAGAAGGGACAGGGTTGATTCACCCCTCCACTTT. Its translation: CASRRDRVDSPLHF.

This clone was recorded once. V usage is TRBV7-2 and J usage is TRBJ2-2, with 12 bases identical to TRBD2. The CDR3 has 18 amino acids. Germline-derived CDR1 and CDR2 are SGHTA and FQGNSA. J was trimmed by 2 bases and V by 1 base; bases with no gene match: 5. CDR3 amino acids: CASSLVPGLAGNTGELFF. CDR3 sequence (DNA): TGTGCCAGCAGCTTAGTTCCGGGACTAGCGGGCAACACCGGGGAGCTGTTTTTT.

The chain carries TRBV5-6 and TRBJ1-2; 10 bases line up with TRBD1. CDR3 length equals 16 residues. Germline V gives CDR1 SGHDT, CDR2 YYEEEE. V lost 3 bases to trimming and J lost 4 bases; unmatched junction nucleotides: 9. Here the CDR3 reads CASSSDRGSLLYGYTF. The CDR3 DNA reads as TGTGCCAGCAGCTCGGACAGGGGGAGTCTCCTCTATGGCTACACCTTC.

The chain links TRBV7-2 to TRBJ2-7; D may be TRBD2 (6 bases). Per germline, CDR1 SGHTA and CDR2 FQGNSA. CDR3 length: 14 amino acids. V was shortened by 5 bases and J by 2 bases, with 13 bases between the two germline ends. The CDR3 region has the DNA TGTGCCAGCAGCCCGGGACTGATACCCTACGAGCAGTACTTC. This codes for CASSPGLIPYEQYF.

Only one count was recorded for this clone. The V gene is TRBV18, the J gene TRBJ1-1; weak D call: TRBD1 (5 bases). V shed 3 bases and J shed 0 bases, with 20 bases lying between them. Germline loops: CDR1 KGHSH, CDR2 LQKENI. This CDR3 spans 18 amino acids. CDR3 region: CASSPLRGLTLMNTEAFF. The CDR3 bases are TGTGCCAGCTCACCCCTTAGGGGATTAACCCTCATGAACACTGAAGCTTTCTTT.

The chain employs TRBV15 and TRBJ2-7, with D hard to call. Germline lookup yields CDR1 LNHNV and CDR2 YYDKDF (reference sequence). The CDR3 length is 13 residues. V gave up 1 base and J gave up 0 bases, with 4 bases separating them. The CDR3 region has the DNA TGTGCCACCAGCAGAGTTAGCTCCTACGAGCAGTACTTC. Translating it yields CATSRVSSYEQYF.

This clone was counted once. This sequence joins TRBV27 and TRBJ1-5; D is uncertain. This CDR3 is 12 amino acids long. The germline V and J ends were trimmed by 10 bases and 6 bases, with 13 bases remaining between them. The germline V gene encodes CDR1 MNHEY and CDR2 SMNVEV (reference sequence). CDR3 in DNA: TGTGCCACCGGGAGGGCCGGTCAGCCCCAGCATTTT. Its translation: CATGRAGQPQHF.

CDR3: CASSPQGVDNEQFF. DNA for the CDR3: TGCGCCAGCAGCCCACAGGGGGTAGACAATGAGCAGTTCTTC. The chain links TRBV5-1 to TRBJ2-1, with 8 nucleotides matching TRBD1. The J segment lost 5 bases and the V segment lost 4 bases, leaving 5 bases of the junction unmatched. CDR3 length equals 14 residues. Germline CDR1 reads SGHRS; CDR2 reads YFSETQ.

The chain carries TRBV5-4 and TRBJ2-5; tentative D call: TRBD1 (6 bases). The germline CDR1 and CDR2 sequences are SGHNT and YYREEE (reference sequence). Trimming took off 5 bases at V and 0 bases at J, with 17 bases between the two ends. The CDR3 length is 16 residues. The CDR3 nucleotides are TGTGCCAGCAGTACAAGGACAGATCCGTACCAAGAGACCCAGTACTTC. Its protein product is CASSTRTDPYQETQYF.

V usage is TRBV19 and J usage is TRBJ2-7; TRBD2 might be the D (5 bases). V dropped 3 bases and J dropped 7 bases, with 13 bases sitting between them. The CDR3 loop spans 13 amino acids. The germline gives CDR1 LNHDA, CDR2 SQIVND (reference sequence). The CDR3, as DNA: TGTGCCAGTAGTATTAGCGCGTCTGGGGAGCAGTACTTC. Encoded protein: CASSISASGEQYF.

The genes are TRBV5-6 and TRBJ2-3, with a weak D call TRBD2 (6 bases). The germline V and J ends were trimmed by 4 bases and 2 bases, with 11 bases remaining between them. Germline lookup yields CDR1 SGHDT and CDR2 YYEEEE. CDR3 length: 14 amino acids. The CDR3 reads CASSQGLPTDTQYF. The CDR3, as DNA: TGTGCCAGCAGCCAGGGACTCCCCACAGATACGCAGTATTTT.

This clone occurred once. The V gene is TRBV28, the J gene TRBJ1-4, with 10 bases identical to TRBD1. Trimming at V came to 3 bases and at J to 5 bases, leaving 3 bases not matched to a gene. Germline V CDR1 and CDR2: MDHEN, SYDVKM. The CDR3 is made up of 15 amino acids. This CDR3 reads CASSLPGQGNEKLFF. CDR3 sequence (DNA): TGTGCCAGCAGTTTGCCGGGACAGGGGAATGAAAAACTGTTTTTT.

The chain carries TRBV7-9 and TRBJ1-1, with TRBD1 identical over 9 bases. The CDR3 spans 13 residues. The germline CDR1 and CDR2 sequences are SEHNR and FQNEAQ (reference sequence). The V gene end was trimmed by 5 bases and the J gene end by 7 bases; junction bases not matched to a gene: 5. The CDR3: CASSTRQGVEAFF. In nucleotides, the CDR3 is TGTGCCAGCAGCACAAGACAGGGGGTTGAAGCTTTCTTT. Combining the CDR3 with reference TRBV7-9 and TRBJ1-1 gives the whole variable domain DTGVSQNPRHKITKRGQNVTFRCDPISEHNRLYWYRQTLGQGPEFLTYFQNEAQLEKSRLLSDRFSAERPKGSFSTLEIQRTEQGDSAMYLCASSTRQGVEAFFGQGTRLTVV.

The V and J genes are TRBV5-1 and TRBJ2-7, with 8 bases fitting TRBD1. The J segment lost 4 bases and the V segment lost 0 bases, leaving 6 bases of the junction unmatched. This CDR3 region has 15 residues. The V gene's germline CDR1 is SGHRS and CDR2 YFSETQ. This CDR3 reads CASSLGWDRSYEQYF. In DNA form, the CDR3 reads TGCGCCAGCAGCTTGGGGTGGGACAGGTCTTACGAGCAGTACTTC.

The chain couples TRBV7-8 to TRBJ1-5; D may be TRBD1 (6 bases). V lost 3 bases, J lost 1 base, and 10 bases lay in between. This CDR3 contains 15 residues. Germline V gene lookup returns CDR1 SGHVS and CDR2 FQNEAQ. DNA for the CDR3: TGTGCCAGCAGCTTGGGGGCAGGGAGCAATCAGCCCCAGCATTTT. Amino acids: CASSLGAGSNQPQHF.

This CDR3 reads CASSLIVSGRWNTGELFF. The DNA for the CDR3 is TGTGCCAGCAGCTTAATAGTTAGCGGGAGGTGGAACACCGGGGAGCTGTTTTTT. The V gene is TRBV9, the J gene TRBJ2-2; the match to TRBD2 covers 10 bases. Germline V CDR1 and CDR2: SGDLS, YYNGEE. The CDR3 is 18 residues long. Trimming at V came to 4 bases and at J to 1 base, leaving 10 bases not matched to a gene.